The text below deals with one T cell receptor (beta chain). What it recognizes is unknown. J was trimmed by 10 bases and V by 1 base; bases with no gene match: 6. This CDR3 spans 15 amino acids. Germline loops: CDR1 MNHNS, CDR2 SASEGT. Time point: newly diagnosed GD, antithyroid drugs for less than 3 months. PBMC RNA served as the TCR library source. This sample is drawn from a study of regulatory T cells in long-lasting Graves disease. Relying on iRepertoire HTBI primers and Arm-PCR of CDR3 regions, the team built TCR beta libraries. TCRdb re-analysed the multiplex PCR reads in MiXCR, keeping a single row per CDR3 protein. The sample has a few hundred thousand distinct CDR3 sequences; 16% are singletons. Study outcomes and limitations: The TCR repertoire of persistent Graves' patients was less diverse than that of newly diagnosed ones.

These sequences were also reported in another study, on T cells in Graves' hyperthyroidism and ophthalmopathy.

V and J are TRBV6-1 and TRBJ1-6, with 8 bases lining up with TRBD1. The TCR sequence derives from a woman younger than 35 with Graves disease. Sequenced here: peripheral blood mononuclear cells (PBMCs), sampled at new diagnosis, from a patient treated with antithyroid drugs. CDR3 DNA: TGTGCCAGCAGTGAAGATTACAGGGGGGGCTCACCCCTCCACTTT. This sequence encodes CASSEDYRGGSPLHF.